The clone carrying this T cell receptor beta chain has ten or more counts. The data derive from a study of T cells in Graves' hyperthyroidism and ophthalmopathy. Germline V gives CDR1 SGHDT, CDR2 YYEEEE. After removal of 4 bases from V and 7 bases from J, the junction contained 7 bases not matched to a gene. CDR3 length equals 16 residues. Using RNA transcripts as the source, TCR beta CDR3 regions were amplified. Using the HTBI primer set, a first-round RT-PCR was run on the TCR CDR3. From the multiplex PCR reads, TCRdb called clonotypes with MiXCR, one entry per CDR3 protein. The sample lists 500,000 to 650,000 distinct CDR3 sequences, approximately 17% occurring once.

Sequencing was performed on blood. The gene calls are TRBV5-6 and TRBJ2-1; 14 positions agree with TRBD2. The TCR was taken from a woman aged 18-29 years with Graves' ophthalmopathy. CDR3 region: CASSIGLAGGRNEQFF. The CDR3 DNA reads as TGTGCCAGCAGCATAGGACTAGCGGGAGGAAGGAATGAGCAGTTCTTC.